This T cell receptor (beta chain) was found in a study of shared clonotypes between healthy human individuals. Using immunoSEQ multiplex PCR, the repertoire was profiled, and TCRdb retains in-frame clones only, with some absent. The sample shows around 550,000 clones, approximately 95% of them seen only once. The CDR3 has 11 residues. CDR1 is SGHRS and CDR2 is YFSETQ in the germline V gene. V gave up 4 bases and J gave up 9 bases, with 8 bases separating them. The naive CD8 subset, CD45RO-negative cells positively selected for CCR7, excluded terminally differentiated effector memory CD45RA+ cells. The sequence derives from a woman under 40 in good health. The material sequenced was naive CD8+ T cells sorted from blood. The rearrangement joins TRBV5-1 to TRBJ2-1, with a possible D match to TRBD2 (5 bases). CDR3 nucleotides: TGCGCCAGCAGCGACCGGGGTGAGCAGTTCTTC. As protein: CASSDRGEQFF.